What follows are 15 T cell receptor beta chains derived from one specimen sequenced in a study of Ad26.COV2.S vaccination and SARS-CoV-2 variants. Using immunoSEQ multiplex PCR, the repertoire was profiled, and TCRdb retains in-frame clones only, with some absent. The sample holds roughly 680,000 clones, more than 80% seen once. The treatment is: about 20 received Ad26.COV2.S at low or high dose, single or two shots; about 5 received placebo; per-sample allocation not given. Specimens were obtained on day 63 following the first vaccine or placebo injection. The specimen was peripheral blood, collected in a trial of Ad26.COV2.S vaccine versus placebo. Receptors originate from a person aged 18 to 65 who received the Ad26.COV2.S COVID-19 vaccine or a placebo.

The chain has TRBV19 and TRBJ2-7, with D possibly being TRBD1 (6 bases). The germline V and J ends were trimmed by 3 bases and 4 bases, with 16 bases remaining between them. This CDR3 is 15 amino acids long. Per germline, CDR1 LNHDA and CDR2 SQIVND (reference sequence). The CDR3 loop reads CASSIRLVGAYEQYF. The CDR3 DNA is TGTGCCAGTAGTATCCGATTGGTGGGGGCTTACGAGCAGTACTTC.

The chain employs TRBV24-1 and TRBJ2-1; 8 nucleotides agree with TRBD2. The CDR3 runs to 15 residues. V lost 4 bases and J lost 8; bases outside the gene matches: 9. Germline lookup yields CDR1 KGHDR and CDR2 SFDVKD. The CDR3 here is CATSEWSGSRDEQFF. CDR3 nucleotide sequence: TGTGCCACCAGTGAGTGGAGCGGGAGTAGGGATGAGCAGTTCTTC.

This clone is a singleton in its sample. In nucleotides, the CDR3 is TGTGCCAGCACAGGGGAGGATCAGCCCCAGCATTTT. This translates into CASTGEDQPQHF. The rearrangement uses TRBV2 and TRBJ1-5, with D possibly matching TRBD1 (6 bases). The CDR3 consists of 12 residues. CDR1 is SNHLY and CDR2 is FYNNEI in the germline V gene. V was pared by 7 bases and J by 5 bases, with 9 bases between.

The chain has TRBV9 and TRBJ2-1, with D uncertain. V was shortened by 4 bases and J by 3 bases, with 14 bases between the two germline ends. The CDR3 sequence is 15 residues long. Germline CDR1 SGDLS, CDR2 YYNGEE. In DNA, the CDR3 is TGTGCCAGCAGCTCAGAAGGGTGGGGCTACAATGAGCAGTTCTTC. Protein product: CASSSEGWGYNEQFF.

The CDR3 region is CASSLLADKETQYF. CDR3 bases: TGTGCCAGCAGTTTGCTAGCGGACAAAGAGACCCAGTACTTC. The V and J genes are TRBV6-2 or TRBV6-3 and TRBJ2-5; TRBD2 aligns across 7 bases. Germline V gene data show CDR1 as MNHEY and CDR2 as SVGEGT. The CDR3 spans 14 residues. The V gene end was trimmed by 4 bases and the J gene end by 3 bases; junction bases not matched to a gene: 5.

Regarding this clone: Distinct nucleotide sequences in the sample also encode this CDR3. The V call is TRBV5-1, the J call TRBJ2-5; D not resolved. Between the trimmed V and J ends, which lost 0 bases and 2 bases, there was a span of 8 bases. This CDR3 has 14 amino acids. In germline, CDR1 is SGHRS, CDR2 YFSETQ. The CDR3 here is CASSLGSVQETQYF. The CDR3 region has the DNA TGCGCCAGCAGCTTGGGGTCAGTTCAAGAGACCCAGTACTTC.

The rearrangement links TRBV7-2 to TRBJ2-3, with D possibly matching TRBD1 (6 bases). CDR1 SGHTA and CDR2 FQGNSA come from the germline V gene. V was trimmed by 5 bases and J by 5 bases, leaving 20 bases between them. CDR3 length: 16 amino acids. The CDR3 DNA reads TGTGCCAGCAGCGTTTCCGGGACACCGAGGGGAGATACGCAGTATTTT. This encodes CASSVSGTPRGDTQYF.

This clone was found once. This chain connects TRBV24-1 to TRBJ1-2; D remains ambiguous. Germline-derived CDR1 and CDR2 are KGHDR and SFDVKD. V was trimmed by 5 bases and J by 7 bases, leaving 10 bases between them. The CDR3 extends over 12 amino acids. In nucleotides, the CDR3 is TGTGCCACCAGTGGGCAGACGGGTGGCTACACCTTC. Translated, it gives CATSGQTGGYTF.

CDR3 in DNA: TGTGCCAGCAGCGGGGAACAGGGAGCTGGAAACACCATATATTTT. Translated, it gives CASSGEQGAGNTIYF. The chain carries TRBV7-8 and TRBJ1-3; TRBD1 might be the D (6 bases). CDR1 and CDR2 (germline): SGHVS, FQNEAQ. V was shortened by 5 bases and J by 2 bases, with 13 bases between the two germline ends. The CDR3 sequence is 15 residues long.

The CDR3 loop reads CASSLGQAGGNTIYF. The CDR3, as DNA: TGTGCCAGCAGCTTGGGGCAGGCCGGCGGCAACACCATATATTTT. The V call is TRBV5-4, the J call TRBJ1-3; no reliable D call. CDR3 length: 15 amino acids. The germline V gene has CDR1 SGHNT and CDR2 YYREEE (reference sequence). V was cut by 0 bases and J by 7 bases, with 14 bases left in between.

Comments on this clone: The germline gene is not matched at one end of the junction; a read error may be the cause. This rearrangement joins TRBV5-1 to TRBJ2-7; 12 bases line up with TRBD1. The CDR3 length is 15 residues. CDR1 is SGHRS and CDR2 is YFSETQ in the germline V gene. The CDR3 is CASSFRPGTGGESSF. CDR3 sequence (DNA): TGCGCCAGCAGCTTTCGTCCCGGGACAGGGGGCGAGAGCTCCTTC.

This clone was observed once. The V call is TRBV6-6, the J call TRBJ2-3; TRBD2 aligns across 11 bases. The V segment lost 5 bases and the J segment 8 bases; nucleotides outside the gene matches: 9. The CDR3 length is 15 residues. Per germline, CDR1 MNHNY and CDR2 SVGAGI (reference sequence). The CDR3 DNA follows: TGTGCCAGCAGTCATACTAGCGGGAGTCCCGGTACGCAGTATTTT. Its translation is CASSHTSGSPGTQYF.

The V call is TRBV15, the J call TRBJ1-1, with unresolved D. The germline V gene has CDR1 LNHNV and CDR2 YYDKDF (reference sequence). The V gene lost 2 bases and the J gene lost 1 base, with 2 bases spanning the gap. This CDR3 has 12 amino acids. The CDR3 sequence: CATSRQNTEAFF. The DNA for the CDR3 is TGTGCCACCAGCAGACAGAACACTGAAGCTTTCTTT.

The rearrangement uses TRBV5-4 and TRBJ2-1, with D unresolved. Germline loops: CDR1 SGHNT, CDR2 YYREEE (reference sequence). The length of the CDR3 is 13 residues. V dropped 0 bases and J dropped 7 bases, with 8 bases sitting between them. DNA for the CDR3: TGTGCCAGCAGCTTGGTTGCGCCAAATGAGCAGTTCTTC. Protein sequence: CASSLVAPNEQFF.

This sequence joins TRBV7-6 and TRBJ2-7; 10 bases line up with TRBD2. The ends lost 1 base at V and 2 bases at J; junction bases unmatched: 5. Germline CDR1 is SGHVS and CDR2 is FNYEAQ. The CDR3 is made up of 16 amino acids. DNA of the CDR3: TGTGCCAGCAGCTTAGGGACTAGCGGCTCTACCTACGAGCAGTACTTC. Encoded protein: CASSLGTSGSTYEQYF.